The 11 T cell receptor beta chains given below trace back to one sample, sequenced in a study of blood T cell repertoires in COVID-19. Here immunoSEQ multiplex PCR was the method, and the copy in TCRdb shows in-frame clones only, minus some. The sample has 130,000 to 150,000 clones, around 83% seen once. Input material: PBMCs or T cells enriched from blood (not recorded which). The receptors were sampled from a man in his fifties or sixties who had recovered from COVID-19.

J is TRBJ1-2 and V is TRBV7-2, with D unresolved. CDR3 size: 13 residues. V lost 1 base, J lost 7 bases, and 10 bases lay in between. The germline V gene has CDR1 SGHTA and CDR2 FQGNSA. The CDR3 sequence: CASSLGAGGGYTF. The CDR3 DNA follows: TGTGCCAGCAGCTTAGGGGCAGGTGGTGGCTACACCTTC.

The chain couples TRBV7-2 to TRBJ1-6; 10 bases match TRBD1. The V and J ends lost 5 bases and 9 bases, in that order; junction bases with no gene match: 7. Germline CDR1 and CDR2: SGHTA and FQGNSA. The CDR3 is 15 amino acids. The CDR3 is CASSTPTGGSSPLHF. CDR3 coding DNA: TGTGCCAGCAGCACCCCGACAGGGGGCAGTTCACCCCTCCACTTT. The entire variable domain, with the rest obtained from reference TRBV7-2 and TRBJ1-6, is as follows: GAGVSQSPSNKVTEKGKDVELRCDPISGHTALYWYRQSLGQGLEFLIYFQGNSAPDKSGLPSDRFSAERTGGSVSTLTIQRTQQEDSAVYLCASSTPTGGSSPLHFGNGTRLTVT.

This chain connects TRBV6-5 to TRBJ2-7; 11 bases match TRBD1. The V gene's germline CDR1 is MNHEY and CDR2 SVGAGI. J gave up 6 bases and V 6 bases, and 4 bases lay outside the gene matches. The CDR3 loop spans 13 amino acids. The CDR3 reads CASRDRGRIEQYF. CDR3 sequence (DNA): TGTGCCAGCAGGGACAGGGGGCGCATCGAGCAGTACTTC.

V gene TRBV30 combines with J gene TRBJ1-1, with D possibly matching TRBD1 (5 bases). Trimming stripped 1 base from V and 6 bases from J, with 9 bases between. Germline values: CDR1 GTSNPN, CDR2 SVGIG (reference sequence). The CDR3 is 12 residues long. In DNA, the CDR3 is TGTGCCTGGAGTGCAGGGTTGGCTGAAGCTTTCTTT. Its protein product is CAWSAGLAEAFF. The full variable domain, rest sourced from reference TRBV30 and TRBJ1-1, is SQTIHQWPATLVQPVGSPLSLECTVEGTSNPNLYWYRQAAGRGLQLLFYSVGIGQISSEVPQNLSASRPQDRQFILSSKKLLLSDSGFYLCAWSAGLAEAFFGQGTRLTVV.

The chain carries TRBV4-2 and TRBJ1-2, with 7 bases identical to TRBD1. The V gene's germline CDR1 is LGHNA and CDR2 YNFKEQ. The CDR3 contains 15 residues. J gave up 1 base and V 5 bases, and 7 bases lay outside the gene matches. The DNA of the CDR3 is TGTGCCAGCAGCTCCCGGGACAGCCTTAACTATGGCTACACCTTC. Amino acids: CASSSRDSLNYGYTF.

J is TRBJ1-2 and V is TRBV7-9; TRBD1 matches 9 bases. V dropped 3 bases and J dropped 6; count of bases not matched to a gene: 2. Germline V gene lookup returns CDR1 SEHNR and CDR2 FQNEAQ (reference sequence). This CDR3 region has 13 residues. As DNA, the CDR3 is TGTGCCAGCAGCTTGAGGGACAGGGATGGCTACACCTTC. Its translation: CASSLRDRDGYTF.

V gene TRBV18 combines with J gene TRBJ1-2, with unresolved D. Germline V lookup: CDR1 KGHSH, CDR2 LQKENI. V shed 0 bases and J shed 0 bases, with 14 bases lying between them. The CDR3 totals 17 residues. For the CDR3, the DNA is TGTGCCAGCTCACCACCGCTGGGAGTCGGGTCTAACTATGGCTACACCTTC. Its translation is CASSPPLGVGSNYGYTF.

The J gene is TRBJ1-1, the V gene TRBV3-1 (or the pseudogene TRBV3-2), with D uncertain. This CDR3 contains 13 residues. Trimming stripped 8 bases from V and 1 base from J, with 11 bases between. The germline V gene has CDR1 LGHDT and CDR2 YNNKEL (reference sequence). The CDR3 DNA sequence: TGTGCCAGCGCTAGTCAACCGAACACTGAAGCTTTCTTT. Translated: CASASQPNTEAFF.

V gene TRBV19 combines with J gene TRBJ1-5; no definite D call. Between the trimmed V and J ends, which lost 5 bases and 4 bases, there was a span of 21 bases. In germline, CDR1 is LNHDA, CDR2 SQIVND (reference sequence). The CDR3 is 17 amino acids. In DNA, the CDR3 is TGTGCCAGTAGTCGAACGCGTGTTTTGGTCCAAAATCAGCCCCAGCATTTT. Translation: CASSRTRVLVQNQPQHF.

V gene TRBV5-8 combines with J gene TRBJ2-5; perhaps TRBD1 as D (6 bases). Germline V gene lookup returns CDR1 SGHTS and CDR2 YDEGEE. CDR3 length equals 14 residues. V was cut by 1 base and J by 1 base, with 8 bases left in between. Here the CDR3 reads CASSLTGTQETQYF. The CDR3 DNA is TGTGCCAGCAGCTTGACAGGGACCCAAGAGACCCAGTACTTC.

The chain joins TRBV29-1 to TRBJ1-2; perhaps TRBD1 as D (5 bases). This CDR3 is 12 amino acids long. CDR1 SQVTM and CDR2 ANQGSEA come from the germline V gene. V was cut by 6 bases and J by 1 base, with 9 bases left in between. The CDR3 sequence: CSVAQGNYGYTF. As DNA, the CDR3 is TGCAGCGTGGCCCAGGGTAACTATGGCTACACCTTC.